The clone carrying this TCR beta chain came up a few times. V trimming: 5 bases; J trimming: 1 base; junction bases outside the gene matches: 7. Germline V gene lookup returns CDR1 SGHVS and CDR2 FNYEAQ. CDR3 length: 17 amino acids. This sample is drawn from a study of T-cell reconstitution after alpha-beta-depleted transplantation in children. Unique molecular identifiers were used in preparing the TCRbeta library. MiXCR, run by TCRdb on the PCR reads, gives a single entry per CDR3 protein. The sample has 450,000 to 500,000 distinct CDR3 sequences; approximately 12% are singletons. The origin of this receptor is a human donor who donated a stem cell graft to a child with combined immunodeficiency. The starting material was PBMCs from the stem cell graft donor, obtained from the stem cell graft. The genes are TRBV7-6 and TRBJ2-3; 12 bases are a match to TRBD2. CDR3 nucleotides: TGTGCCAGCAGCCCTAGCGGGGGGGCCCGGGGCACAGATACGCAGTATTTT. This codes for CASSPSGGARGTDTQYF.